The present entry profiles one T cell receptor (beta chain) with its context. What antigen it recognizes has not been identified. No much larger clonotype is one base removed from it; base qualities were not supplied. Donors formed part of the validation cohort, which comprised 120 subjects and was distinct from the first cohort of under 850 subjects. Inclusive of the bounding cysteine and phenylalanine, the CDR3 is 14 residues long. Only the CDR3 part of the read is kept: 42 bases, read in frame from the first base. The germline V gene encodes CDR1 MNHNS and CDR2 SASEGT. V has 3 bases trimmed and J has 1 base trimmed; junction bases matching no gene number 0. The data belong to a study of cytomegalovirus exposure and HLA in healthy donors (dated by TCRdb to 2016 to 2017). Regarding the research as a whole: According to a later analysis, one platform produced both the roughly 120 validation repertoires and the 620 or so repertoires of the first cohort. The aim of the study was to test whether cataloging public T cell receptors could identify signatures of past pathogen exposure. The study combined high-throughput TCR immunosequencing, statistical association of individual TCRs with disease status, and machine learning to predict cytomegalovirus infection status. Besides the first cohort of around 700 subjects, a separate validation cohort made up of over 100 different subjects was used. The investigation overall reported the following: It was suggested by the authors that the approach could potentially be generalized to other disease states and immunological phenotypes. Three of the identified cytomegalovirus-associated TCR beta chains were confirmed in vitro to be specific for cytomegalovirus antigens. The classifier was reported to diagnose cytomegalovirus status with high specificity and sensitivity in both the original and validation cohorts. In a later analysis, TCRs clustered in the first cohort were found to also tend to co-occur in the 130 or so validation repertoires, with approximately 95% of cluster scores above 0. Across donors, most TCR sequences were observed very rarely, whereas some public TCRs were present in many individuals. The study gave a list of 150 to 200 TCR beta chains associated with cytomegalovirus. A later analysis lacked HLA typing for the validation cohort, so it scored co-occurrence in that cohort across all 120 repertoires.

Library preparation employed the immunoSEQ multiplex PCR assay. Processing in the source paper ran as follows. A statistical classification framework was built for diagnosing cytomegalovirus status from the catalog of TCR beta chain sequences. TCRdb provides this immuneACCESS table in a form limited to in-frame rearrangements. Some clones are lacking; in checked studies, under half of them reflect an unresolved V gene, and why the rest are absent is not known. The V and J calls and clone size were taken over from that table, and D and trimming were inferred from the DNA. The sample table shows over 250,000 clones, and approximately 83% are seen once. The ten largest clones capture about 1% of the sample.

Sequencing was done on a sample of PBMCs. The chain was built from TRBV6-1 and TRBJ2-3, and 8 junctional nucleotides match TRBD1. The sequence derives from a woman between 18 and 30 years old in good health and CMV-seronegative. The sequenced DNA: TGTGCCAGCAGTGAGGGACAGGGCACAGATACGCAGTATTTT. It translates to CASSEGQGTDTQYF.